The 22 T cell receptor beta chains below come from one sample, sequenced in a study of cytomegalovirus exposure and HLA in healthy donors. PCR was performed using 60 Vbeta and 13 Jbeta primers. Libraries were prepared by immunoSEQ multiplex PCR; TCRdb keeps only in-frame clonotypes and omits some of them. The sample yields around 76,000 clones, 78% seen once. Sequencing was done on a sample of PBMCs. The source of these receptors is a woman in her thirties or forties in good health and CMV-seropositive.

This clone was counted once. The chain uses TRBV7-9 and TRBJ1-1; TRBD1 is a possible D gene (6 bases). The CDR3 sequence is 13 residues long. The germline CDR1 and CDR2 sequences are SEHNR and FQNEAQ (reference sequence). V was clipped by 6 bases and J by 1 base, with 9 bases between them. CDR3: CASSPQGNTEAFF. Here the CDR3 DNA reads TGTGCCAGCAGTCCACAGGGGAACACTGAAGCTTTCTTT.

The chain uses TRBV11-3 and TRBJ2-2, with unresolved D. The CDR3 spans 15 residues. V was pared by 4 bases and J by 2 bases, with 11 bases between. CDR1 SGHNT and CDR2 YENEEA come from the germline V gene. The CDR3 DNA sequence: TGTGCCAGCAGCTATAGAGGCACCAACACCGGGGAGCTGTTTTTT. Amino acids: CASSYRGTNTGELFF.

The chain recombines TRBV29-1 with TRBJ2-2; no clear D. Deletions cut 3 bases from V and 6 bases from J, with 8 bases between. Germline V gene sequence: CDR1 SQVTM, CDR2 ANQGSEA. The CDR3 runs 12 residues. The CDR3 sequence: CSVDTGAGELFF. The CDR3 region has the DNA TGCAGCGTTGACACGGGTGCCGGGGAGCTGTTTTTT.

The CDR3 region has the DNA TGTGCTAGTGGTTTGGAGGCGGGCCAGCCCCAGCATTTT. Protein sequence: CASGLEAGQPQHF. The chain combines TRBV12-5 with TRBJ1-5; D unresolved. CDR3 length equals 13 residues. V lost 1 base, J lost 7 bases, and 8 bases lay in between. The germline V gene has CDR1 LGHNT and CDR2 FRNRAP.

In the case of this clone: The sample holds other DNA sequences that translate to the same CDR3. The V and J genes are TRBV19 and TRBJ1-1; 8 bases line up with TRBD1. V shed 7 bases and J 8 bases; nucleotides not matched to a gene: 9. The CDR3 runs 13 residues. The germline V gene encodes CDR1 LNHDA and CDR2 SQIVND (reference sequence). The CDR3 protein is CASNGQGLLEAFF. The CDR3 region has the DNA TGTGCCAGTAACGGACAGGGACTGTTAGAAGCTTTCTTT.

About this clone: The junction and the germline gene differ at one end; a read error may be behind it. The CDR3 here is CASSHRDAGGEDGVYAQYF. DNA of the CDR3: TGTGCCAGCAGCCACCGAGACGCAGGGGGTGAGGACGGGGTGTACGCGCAGTACTTC. The V and J genes are TRBV7-2 and TRBJ2-7; 7 bases map to TRBD1. The CDR3 is made up of 19 amino acids. The germline V gene has CDR1 SGHTA and CDR2 FQGNSA.

This clone was picked up many times. The chain couples TRBV21-1 to TRBJ2-2; the table's D call of TRBD1 was not tested on the DNA. TRBV21-1 is noted as a pseudogene. This CDR3 region has 17 residues. This CDR3 reads CASSTNTGGRSTGELFF. CDR3 DNA: TGTGCCAGCAGCACCAACACAGGGGGCCGTAGCACCGGGGAGCTGTTTTTT.

The chain joins TRBV19 to TRBJ2-1, with TRBD2 identical over 9 bases. Germline V gene lookup returns CDR1 LNHDA and CDR2 SQIVND (reference sequence). V gave up 2 bases and J gave up 9 bases; unmatched junction bases: 8. CDR3 size: 15 residues. CDR3 nucleotide sequence: TGTGCCAGTAGTATATCGGGGACTAGCTCTTCTGAGCAGTTCTTC. This sequence encodes CASSISGTSSSEQFF.

The genes are TRBV30 and TRBJ1-3; the D is unclear. The germline CDR1 and CDR2 sequences are GTSNPN and SVGIG (reference sequence). The CDR3 covers 12 residues. The V end was cut by 5 bases, the J end by 0 bases, with 5 bases between. Here the CDR3 reads CAWAVSGNTIYF. As DNA, the CDR3 is TGTGCCTGGGCGGTCTCTGGAAACACCATATATTTT.

V and J are TRBV6-5 and TRBJ1-2; no reliable D call. The CDR3 runs to 13 residues. Looked up from germline, CDR1 is MNHEY and CDR2 is SVGAGI. Between the trimmed V and J ends, which lost 7 bases and 4 bases, there was a span of 13 bases. The CDR3 reads CASISGRSYGYTF. The CDR3 region has the DNA TGTGCCAGCATCTCTGGGAGGTCCTATGGCTACACCTTC.

The chain joins TRBV28 to TRBJ1-6; no clear D. CDR1 and CDR2 from the germline V gene are MDHEN and SYDVKM. Trimming pared 6 bases from V and 6 bases from J, leaving 6 bases between. The CDR3 extends over 12 amino acids. The DNA for the CDR3 is TGTGCCAGCAGGGGGAGTAATTCACCCCTCCACTTT. Translation gives CASRGSNSPLHF. The variable domain in full, completed from reference TRBV28 and TRBJ1-6, reads DVKVTQSSRYLVKRTGEKVFLECVQDMDHENMFWYRQDPGLGLRLIYFSYDVKMKEKGDIPEGYSVSREKKERFSLILESASTNQTSMYLCASRGSNSPLHFGNGTRLTVT.

This rearrangement joins TRBV28 to TRBJ2-7; 7 bases match TRBD1. There are 14 residues in the CDR3. V lost 5 bases to trimming and J lost 5 bases; unmatched junction nucleotides: 9. Germline lookup yields CDR1 MDHEN and CDR2 SYDVKM. The CDR3: CASSLGQVGHEQYF. The CDR3 DNA reads as TGTGCCAGCAGTCTCGGACAGGTTGGGCACGAGCAGTACTTC.

V gene TRBV7-2 combines with J gene TRBJ2-7, with 7 positions matching TRBD2. With 1 base clipped from V and 0 bases from J, the junction kept 3 bases outside the gene matches. The CDR3 has 15 amino acids. Germline V gives CDR1 SGHTA, CDR2 FQGNSA. The CDR3 DNA reads as TGTGCCAGCAGCTTAGGGGGGGGGAGCTCCTACGAGCAGTACTTC. Amino acids: CASSLGGGSSYEQYF. The full variable domain, rest sourced from reference TRBV7-2 and TRBJ2-7, is GAGVSQSPSNKVTEKGKDVELRCDPISGHTALYWYRQSLGQGLEFLIYFQGNSAPDKSGLPSDRFSAERTGGSVSTLTIQRTQQEDSAVYLCASSLGGGSSYEQYFGPGTRLTVT.

CDR3 coding DNA: TGTGCCTGGAGTGGAGCATTATACGAGCAGTACTTC. Protein product: CAWSGALYEQYF. The rearrangement links TRBV30 to TRBJ2-7; D gene uncertain. The germline V and J ends were trimmed by 1 base and 4 bases, with 8 bases remaining between them. The CDR3 length is 12 residues. Germline V lookup: CDR1 GTSNPN, CDR2 SVGIG (reference sequence).

This clone turned up a few times. The V and J genes are TRBV30 and TRBJ2-3; perhaps TRBD1 as D (6 bases). Between the trimmed V and J ends, which lost 4 bases and 5 bases, there was a span of 10 bases. The CDR3 loop spans 12 amino acids. The germline V gene encodes CDR1 GTSNPN and CDR2 SVGIG (reference sequence). The CDR3 region is CAWIPGVDTQYF. The CDR3 coding sequence is TGTGCCTGGATTCCAGGGGTAGATACGCAGTATTTT.

The chain has TRBV19 and TRBJ1-6; D uncertain. V dropped 3 bases and J dropped 7 bases, with 7 bases sitting between them. The CDR3 runs 13 residues. Germline V gene lookup returns CDR1 LNHDA and CDR2 SQIVND (reference sequence). The DNA of the CDR3 is TGTGCCAGTAGTATGACTGCAAATTCACCCCTCCACTTT. Translating gives CASSMTANSPLHF.

The genes are TRBV2 and TRBJ2-3, with 10 bases fitting TRBD2. Germline values: CDR1 SNHLY, CDR2 FYNNEI. Unmatched junction bases numbered 7, after V lost 4 bases and J lost 6 bases. This CDR3 contains 15 residues. CDR3 in amino acids: CASSAVPAGGDTQYF. Written as DNA, the CDR3 is TGTGCCAGCAGTGCTGTACCAGCGGGGGGGGATACGCAGTATTTT.

This clone was recorded only once. V usage is TRBV15 and J usage is TRBJ2-7; 10 nucleotides match TRBD1. CDR3 size: 15 residues. The V and J ends lost 1 base and 3 bases, in that order; junction bases with no gene match: 3. Per the germline V gene, CDR1 is LNHNV and CDR2 is YYDKDF (reference sequence). The CDR3 loop reads CATSRGQGAFYEQYF. For the CDR3, the DNA is TGTGCCACCAGCAGAGGACAGGGGGCCTTCTACGAGCAGTACTTC.

This chain uses TRBV25-1 with TRBJ1-5, with TRBD1 identical over 8 bases. Per germline, CDR1 MGHDK and CDR2 SYGVNS. The CDR3 has 16 amino acids. After removal of 5 bases from V and 2 bases from J, the junction contained 8 bases not matched to a gene. CDR3 region: CASSKSTGGGNQPQHF. The CDR3 bases are TGTGCCAGCAGTAAAAGTACAGGGGGAGGCAATCAGCCCCAGCATTTT.

This rearrangement joins TRBV11-2 to TRBJ2-7; the match to TRBD1 covers 7 bases. The CDR3 is 14 residues long. With V trimmed by 8 bases and J by 0 bases, 7 bases remained unmatched. Germline V gene sequence: CDR1 SGHAT, CDR2 FQNNGV. CDR3 sequence (DNA): TGTGCCAGCCAGGGGGAACGAACCTCCTACGAGCAGTACTTC. Translating it yields CASQGERTSYEQYF.

This clone appeared once. This sequence joins TRBV15 and TRBJ2-3; 7 positions agree with TRBD1. The CDR3 length is 15 residues. The germline V gene encodes CDR1 LNHNV and CDR2 YYDKDF (reference sequence). With V trimmed by 1 base and J by 4 bases, 5 bases remained unmatched. CDR3 sequence reads: CATSRGQGISDTQYF. The DNA for the CDR3 is TGTGCCACCAGCAGAGGACAGGGTATATCAGATACGCAGTATTTT. Combining the CDR3 with reference TRBV15 and TRBJ2-3 gives the whole variable domain DAMVIQNPRYQVTQFGKPVTLSCSQTLNHNVMYWYQQKSSQAPKLLFHYYDKDFNNEADTPDNFQSRRPNTSFCFLDIRSPGLGDTAMYLCATSRGQGISDTQYFGPGTRLTVL.

The rearrangement links TRBV28 to TRBJ2-3; 11 nucleotides align to TRBD2. The germline CDR1 and CDR2 sequences are MDHEN and SYDVKM. V shed 6 bases, J shed 3 bases, and the junction held 5 bases outside the gene matches. The CDR3 loop spans 15 amino acids. CDR3 amino acids: CASSSLAGVTDTQYF. The CDR3 DNA reads TGTGCCAGCAGCTCACTAGCGGGGGTAACAGATACGCAGTATTTT.